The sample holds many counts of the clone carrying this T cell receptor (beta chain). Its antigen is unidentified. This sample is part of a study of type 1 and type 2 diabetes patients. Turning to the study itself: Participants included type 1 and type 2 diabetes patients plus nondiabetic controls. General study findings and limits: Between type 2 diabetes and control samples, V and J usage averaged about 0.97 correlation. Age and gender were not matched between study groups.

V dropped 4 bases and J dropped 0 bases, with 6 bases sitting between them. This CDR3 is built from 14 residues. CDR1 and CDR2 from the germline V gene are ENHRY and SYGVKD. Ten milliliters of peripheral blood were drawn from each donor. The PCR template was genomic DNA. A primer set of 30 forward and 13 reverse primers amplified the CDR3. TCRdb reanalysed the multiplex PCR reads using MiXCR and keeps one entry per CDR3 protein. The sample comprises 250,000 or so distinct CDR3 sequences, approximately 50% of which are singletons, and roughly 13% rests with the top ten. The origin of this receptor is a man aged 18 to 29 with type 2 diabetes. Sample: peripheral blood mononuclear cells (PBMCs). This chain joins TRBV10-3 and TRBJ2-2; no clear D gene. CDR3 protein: CAISVDANTGELFF. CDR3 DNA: TGTGCCATCAGTGTTGACGCGAACACCGGGGAGCTGTTTTTT.